The 10 T cell receptor beta chains in this list originate from one sample, sequenced in a study of identical twins (dated by TCRdb to 2016 to 2017). Library prep was done by 5' RACE. The sample was run on an Illumina HiSeq 2000. TCRdb trimmed the raw reads at Q25, called clones with MiXCR and kept productive beta chains. When rows share a CDR3 protein, they turn into one entry using the most common DNA and genes. This sample lists roughly 350,000 distinct CDR3 sequences; approximately 13% were detected once. About 7% of the sample belongs to the ten largest clones. The same sample was also used in a study of yellow fever vaccine responses in identical twins.

Source material: CD8+ T cells sorted from blood. The receptors here all came from a woman younger than 35 in good health.

The chain couples TRBV11-2 to TRBJ1-3; D might be TRBD1 (6 bases). CDR1 is SGHAT and CDR2 is FQNNGV in the germline V gene. The CDR3 length is 17 residues. The V and J ends lost 5 bases and 2 bases respectively, with 19 bases between them. The CDR3 DNA reads TGTGCCAGCAGCCCAACCCCCCCAGGGGAGGCTGGAAACACCATATATTTT. Amino acids: CASSPTPPGEAGNTIYF.

The J gene is TRBJ1-2, the V gene TRBV12-3 or TRBV12-4, with no clear D. The CDR3 covers 12 residues. V lost 10 bases to trimming and J lost 2 bases, with 11 bases between them. The CDR3 here is CATNSPNYGYTF. CDR3 coding DNA: TGTGCCACGAACAGTCCCAACTATGGCTACACCTTC.

This clonotype was observed a few times. The chain employs TRBV5-5 and TRBJ1-1; the D is unclear. Between the trimmed V and J ends, which lost 0 bases and 6 bases, there was a span of 9 bases. The CDR3 consists of 13 residues. Per the germline V gene, CDR1 is SGHKS and CDR2 is YYEKEE (reference sequence). The CDR3 region is CASSLAASPEAFF. DNA of the CDR3: TGTGCCAGCAGCTTGGCTGCGAGCCCTGAAGCTTTCTTT.

The table lists this clonotype with many counts. The chain is built from TRBV12-3 or TRBV12-4 and TRBJ1-5; no clear D. Trimming shortened V by 6 bases and J by 0 bases, and 3 bases separated the two germline ends. The CDR3 loop spans 12 amino acids. CDR3 region: CASSPSNQPQHF. The CDR3, as DNA: TGTGCCAGCAGCCCTAGCAATCAGCCCCAGCATTTT.

This clonotype was detected a few times. V gene TRBV5-5 combines with J gene TRBJ1-1; D is unclear. V was trimmed by 0 bases and J by 1 base, leaving 10 bases between them. The CDR3 length is 15 residues. Germline V gives CDR1 SGHKS, CDR2 YYEKEE (reference sequence). The CDR3 DNA reads TGTGCCAGCAGCTTGGCGCCGGGCCAGAACACTGAAGCTTTCTTT. Amino acid sequence: CASSLAPGQNTEAFF.

This clonotype was recorded at least ten times. The gene calls are TRBV24-1 and TRBJ2-3, with D possibly TRBD2 on 5 matching bases. This CDR3 spans 15 amino acids. Germline CDR1 and CDR2: KGHDR and SFDVKD. Trimming shortened V by 3 bases and J by 1 base, and 10 bases separated the two germline ends. The CDR3 is CATSDPDGGTDTQYF. For the CDR3, the DNA is TGTGCCACCAGTGATCCCGACGGGGGCACAGATACGCAGTATTTT.

This clonotype was observed at least ten times. V is TRBV12-3 or TRBV12-4 and J is TRBJ2-2; a possible D gene is TRBD2 (6 bases). The V and J ends lost 5 bases and 4 bases respectively, with 11 bases between them. The CDR3 contains 14 residues. In DNA form, the CDR3 reads TGTGCCAGCAGTCCCGGGAGCTTCACCGGGGAGCTGTTTTTT. Its protein product is CASSPGSFTGELFF.

In this sample, this clonotype turned up many times. The chain recombines TRBV5-1 with TRBJ2-1, with a possible D match to TRBD1 (6 bases). The V gene's germline CDR1 is SGHRS and CDR2 YFSETQ. V was cut by 4 bases and J by 7 bases, with 15 bases left in between. The CDR3 is 14 residues long. The CDR3 spells CASSPDSGGNEQFF. Written as DNA, the CDR3 is TGCGCCAGCAGCCCGGACAGCGGCGGGAATGAGCAGTTCTTC.

This clonotype was detected ten times or more. The chain joins TRBV4-1 to TRBJ2-7, with TRBD2 as a possible D gene (6 bases). This CDR3 contains 14 residues. V lost 0 bases and J lost 6, with 12 bases in between. Per the germline V gene, CDR1 is MGHRA and CDR2 is YSYEKL. The CDR3 region has the DNA TGCGCCAGCAGCCAAGATGGTGGAGGGGTCGAGCAGTACTTC. It is translated as CASSQDGGGVEQYF.

This clonotype has only a few counts. The CDR3 DNA reads TGCAGTGCCACGACGGGAGCCTACGAGCAGTACGTC. Translation gives CSATTGAYEQYV. This sequence joins TRBV20-1 and TRBJ2-7; a possible D gene is TRBD2 (6 bases). V was trimmed by 6 bases and J by 2 bases, leaving 11 bases between them. This CDR3 spans 12 amino acids. Germline CDR1 and CDR2: DFQATT and SNEGSKA (reference sequence).